These T cell receptor beta chains were read from a single sample in a study of T cells after somatic rescue of genetic block. Using immunoSEQ multiplex PCR, the repertoire was profiled, and TCRdb retains in-frame clones only, with some absent. The sample shows about 67,000 clones, about 92% of them seen only once. The sample taken for sequencing was peripheral blood mononuclear cells (PBMCs). These TCRs come from a man between 35 and 55 years old. Both conserved end residues are part of each CDR3. Fields, in order: V gene, J gene, CDR3 protein.

TRBV20-1	TRBJ2-5	CSAIWGETQYF
TRBV5-1	TRBJ2-1	CASRLAGGSYNEQFF
TRBV7-3	TRBJ1-5	CASSLKDTRFNQPQHF
TRBV5-6	TRBJ2-4	CASSFRQGKGGQYF
TRBV7-9	TRBJ1-4	CASTPWTRNEKLFF
TRBV7-7	TRBJ2-1	CASTPYGANEQFF
TRBV15	TRBJ2-5	CATSRGGQGQETQYF
TRBV11-2	TRBJ1-2	CASSPRVGAGYTF
TRBV7-2	TRBJ2-1	CASSLSGADYNEQFF
TRBV10-3	TRBJ2-7	CAINPGADSYEQYF
TRBV12-5	TRBJ2-1	CASGSNHGPNNEQFF
TRBV19	TRBJ2-1	CASSIATNSYNEQFF
TRBV15	TRBJ2-3	CATSKRLAENTDTQYF
TRBV7-9	TRBJ1-4	CASSQDRGAEKLFF
TRBV5-4	TRBJ2-7	CASSLGPLYEQYF
TRBV2	TRBJ1-1	CASSETRQGAEAFF
TRBV6-1	TRBJ2-1	CASSERGGSYNEQFF
TRBV7-8	TRBJ2-7	CASSRSAGTGSYEQYF
TRBV19	TRBJ2-5	CASSTLGAETQYF
TRBV28	TRBJ2-1	CASSSPGRGSNEQFF